What follows describes a single T cell receptor beta chain. Its antigen is unknown. The data were taken from a study of shared clonotypes between healthy human individuals. Study observations and caveats: Memory subsets generally showed smaller estimated richness than naive subsets did. Shared clonotypes: about 5% naive CD4, around 4% naive CD8, 2% to 2.5% memory CD4, under 0.45% memory CD8.

Assay: immunoSEQ multiplex PCR; the TCRdb copy retains only in-frame clones and omits some. The sample contains 2,500,000 or so clones, 85% to 95% of which appear only once. The sequence was obtained from a man aged 18 to 30 in good health. Sequencing used naive CD4+ T cells sorted from blood. Subset of the sample: CD45RA+ positively selected.

CDR3 sequence: CASSFLGGSYEQFF. CDR3 DNA sequence: TGTGCCAGCAGCTTTCTCGGGGGGTCCTATGAGCAGTTCTTC. The rearrangement links TRBV7-9 to TRBJ2-1; 7 bases align to TRBD2. The germline CDR1 and CDR2 sequences are SEHNR and FQNEAQ (reference sequence). J gave up 8 bases and V 3 bases, and 7 bases lay outside the gene matches. The CDR3 is made up of 14 amino acids.